The 9 T cell receptor beta chains below all came from one sample that was sequenced in a study of shared clonotypes between healthy human individuals. Only in-frame clones appear in the TCRdb table, and some are missing; sequencing was by immunoSEQ multiplex PCR. The sample has roughly 1 million clones; about 76% are singletons. The sample taken for sequencing was memory CD4+ T cells sorted from blood. Subset reported: CD45RA-negative fraction. The receptors here all came from a man younger than 30 in good health.

The genes are TRBV5-6 and TRBJ2-3; no clear D gene. Trimming shortened V by 0 bases and J by 8 bases, and 10 bases separated the two germline ends. The CDR3 loop spans 13 amino acids. Per germline, CDR1 SGHDT and CDR2 YYEEEE. This chain's CDR3 is CASSLDVSGTQYF. CDR3 nucleotides: TGTGCCAGCAGCTTGGATGTAAGTGGTACGCAGTATTTT.

CDR3 sequence: CASREGGSNQPQHF. As DNA, the CDR3 is TGCGCCAGCAGGGAGGGGGGGAGCAATCAGCCCCAGCATTTT. The gene calls are TRBV10-2 and TRBJ1-5; D might be TRBD1 (6 bases). V dropped 6 bases and J dropped 1 base, with 10 bases sitting between them. The CDR3 is 14 residues long. The germline gives CDR1 WSHSY, CDR2 SAAADI.

V and J are TRBV15 and TRBJ2-7; D possibly corresponds to TRBD2 (5 bases). The CDR3 length is 13 residues. Germline V gene lookup returns CDR1 LNHNV and CDR2 YYDKDF (reference sequence). With 5 bases removed from V and 2 bases from J, the gap between germline ends came to 10 bases. This CDR3 is CATSSGDTYEQYF. CDR3 DNA: TGTGCCACCAGCTCCGGGGATACCTACGAGCAGTACTTC.

The V gene is TRBV30, the J gene TRBJ2-7; D possibly corresponds to TRBD2 (6 bases). Germline loops: CDR1 GTSNPN, CDR2 SVGIG (reference sequence). CDR3 length equals 14 residues. V was trimmed by 5 bases and J by 3 bases, leaving 17 bases between them. CDR3 residues: CAWGGTIQVYEQYF. The CDR3 DNA reads TGTGCCTGGGGGGGGACGATTCAGGTCTACGAGCAGTACTTC.

The V and J genes are TRBV7-9 and TRBJ1-3; D is undetermined. The CDR3 runs 14 residues. Germline assignment: CDR1 SEHNR and CDR2 FQNEAQ (reference sequence). V lost 1 base and J 4 bases, leaving 8 bases between the germline ends. CDR3 residues: CASSLDDRGNTIYF. CDR3 in DNA: TGTGCCAGCAGCTTAGATGACCGAGGAAACACCATATATTTT.

The V call is TRBV6-5, the J call TRBJ2-5; 10 bases fit TRBD2. Unmatched junction bases numbered 4, after V lost 5 bases and J lost 4 bases. CDR1 is MNHEY and CDR2 is SVGAGI in the germline V gene. CDR3 length: 14 residues. The CDR3, as DNA: TGTGCCAGCAGTCTAGGACTAGCGGTAGAGACCCAGTACTTC. Translation: CASSLGLAVETQYF.

Points on this clone: This may arise from a read error, as a much more abundant clone is one base away. The chain is built from TRBV5-6 and TRBJ1-2; 12 bases map to TRBD1. The CDR3 spans 14 residues. CDR1 is SGHDT, CDR2 YYEEEE, per germline. CDR3 coding DNA: TGTGCCAGCAGACCGGGACAGGGGGCGGAAGGCTGCACCTTC. Its translation is CASRPGQGAEGCTF.

In the case of this clone: A much bigger clone sits one base away, suggesting this may be a read error. Other DNA sequences within the sample encode an identical CDR3. The chain carries TRBV5-6 and TRBJ2-7; D is unclear. V lost 1 base, J lost 3 bases, and 5 bases lay in between. Germline V gene data show CDR1 as SGHDT and CDR2 as YYEEEE. The CDR3 is 12 amino acids. Here the CDR3 reads CASSLNSYEQYF. In nucleotides, the CDR3 is TGTGCCAGCAGCTTGAACAGCTACGAGCAGTACTTC. The full variable domain, its missing parts supplied by reference TRBV5-6 and TRBJ2-7, is DAGVTQSPTHLIKTRGQQVTLRCSPKSGHDTVSWYQQALGQGPQFIFQYYEEEERQRGNFPDRFSGHQFPNYSSELNVNALLLGDSALYLCASSLNSYEQYFGPGTRLTVT.

This clone has just one count. CDR3 sequence (DNA): TGTGCCAGCAGTCGGACAGGGCAAGAGACCCAGTACTTC. Protein product: CASSRTGQETQYF. The genes are TRBV6-5 and TRBJ2-5, with TRBD1 identical over 8 bases. V dropped 5 bases and J dropped 2; count of bases not matched to a gene: 1. The CDR3 contains 13 residues. The germline CDR1 and CDR2 sequences are MNHEY and SVGAGI.